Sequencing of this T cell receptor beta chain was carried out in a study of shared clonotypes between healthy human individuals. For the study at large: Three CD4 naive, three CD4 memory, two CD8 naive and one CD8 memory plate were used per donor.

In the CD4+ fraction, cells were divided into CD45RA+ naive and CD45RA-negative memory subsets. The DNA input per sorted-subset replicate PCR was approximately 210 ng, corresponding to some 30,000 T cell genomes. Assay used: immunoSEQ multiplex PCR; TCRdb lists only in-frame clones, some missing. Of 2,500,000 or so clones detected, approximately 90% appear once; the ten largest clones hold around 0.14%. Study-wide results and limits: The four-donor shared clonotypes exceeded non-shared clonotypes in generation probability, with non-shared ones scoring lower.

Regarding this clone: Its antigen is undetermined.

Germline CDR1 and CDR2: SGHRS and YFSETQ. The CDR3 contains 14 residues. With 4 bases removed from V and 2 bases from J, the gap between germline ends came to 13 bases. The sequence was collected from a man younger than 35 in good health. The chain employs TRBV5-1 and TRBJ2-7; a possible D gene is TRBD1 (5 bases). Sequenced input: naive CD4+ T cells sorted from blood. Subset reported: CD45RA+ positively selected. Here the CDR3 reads CASSPETVPYEQYF. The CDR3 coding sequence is TGCGCCAGCAGCCCGGAGACAGTTCCCTACGAGCAGTACTTC.